This TCR beta chain is drawn from a study of CD8+ T cells in alopecia areata. Overall study results and limits: Normal scalp had lower clonality than lesional scalp, with alopecia totalis/universalis lesions showing this most strongly. As there was one nonresponder, how baseline CD8+ expansion relates to response remains uncertain. Numerous clones, expanded in lesions, remained in scalp and blood during tofacitinib.

Indicated treatment: oral pan-JAK inhibitor, 5-10 mg twice daily. Those with alopecia areata gave lesional scalp punch biopsies and peripheral blood. To note about this clone: The target antigen is unknown.

Reverse transcription of extracted RNA yielded cDNA, which provided the sequencing template. Libraries were prepared by immunoSEQ multiplex PCR; TCRdb keeps only in-frame clonotypes and omits some of them. The repertoire holds roughly 220,000 clones, with approximately 72% as singletons. The germline V gene has CDR1 SQVTM and CDR2 ANQGSEA. This CDR3 has 13 amino acids. V was shortened by 3 bases and J by 0 bases, with 8 bases between the two germline ends. The clonotype was recovered from a human donor with alopecia areata. The sequencing here drew on CD4+ T cells sorted from blood, taken around week 44, from a patient treated with tofacitinib. The chain carries TRBV29-1 and TRBJ1-1; D gene uncertain. The CDR3 coding sequence is TGCAGCGTTGACGGGAATATGAACACTGAAGCTTTCTTT. Its protein product is CSVDGNMNTEAFF.